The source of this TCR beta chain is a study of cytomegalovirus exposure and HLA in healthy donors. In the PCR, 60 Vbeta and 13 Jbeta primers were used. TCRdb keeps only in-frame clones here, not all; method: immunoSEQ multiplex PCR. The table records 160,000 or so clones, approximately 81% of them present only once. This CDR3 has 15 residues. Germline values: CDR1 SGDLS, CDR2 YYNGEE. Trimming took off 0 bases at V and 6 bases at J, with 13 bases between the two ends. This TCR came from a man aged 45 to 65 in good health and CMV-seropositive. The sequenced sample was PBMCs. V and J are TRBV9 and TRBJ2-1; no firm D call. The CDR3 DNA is TGTGCCAGCAGCGTAGGGCCAGTTGTCAGCAATGAGCAGTTCTTC. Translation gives CASSVGPVVSNEQFF.